Each of the 8 T cell receptor beta chains below was sequenced from the same sample in a study of T cell responses to AZD1222 COVID-19 vaccine. Assay used: immunoSEQ multiplex PCR; TCRdb lists only in-frame clones, some missing. The sample has fewer than 150,000 clones, about 93% seen once. Sequencing was performed on peripheral blood, taken on day 0 of AZD1222 vaccination. The receptors were sampled from an adult in good health.

The rearrangement uses TRBV7-2 and TRBJ1-1, with 10 positions matching TRBD1. The CDR3 is 17 residues long. V shed 5 bases and J 0 bases; nucleotides not matched to a gene: 9. Germline V gene sequence: CDR1 SGHTA, CDR2 FQGNSA. The CDR3 loop is CASSPGQGVSMNTEAFF. The CDR3 DNA follows: TGTGCCAGCAGCCCAGGACAGGGGGTGAGCATGAACACTGAAGCTTTCTTT.

The chain joins TRBV10-1 to TRBJ2-5, with no clear D. The CDR3 sequence is 14 residues long. CDR1 and CDR2 from the germline V gene are WNHNN and SYGVQD (reference sequence). V lost 0 bases and J 1 base, leaving 6 bases between the germline ends. CDR3 sequence: CASSESGVQETQYF. CDR3 sequence (DNA): TGCGCCAGCAGTGAGTCGGGCGTCCAAGAGACCCAGTACTTC.

The V gene is TRBV6-6, the J gene TRBJ2-7, with 9 bases matching TRBD2. CDR3 length: 14 residues. The germline gives CDR1 MNHNY, CDR2 SVGAGI (reference sequence). V was clipped by 6 bases and J by 5 bases; unmatched bases: 8. This CDR3 reads CASRKAGGSHEQYF. The CDR3 DNA follows: TGTGCCAGCAGGAAAGCGGGGGGCTCGCACGAGCAGTACTTC.

The V and J genes are TRBV6-6 and TRBJ1-2; no firm D call. Germline V CDR1 and CDR2: MNHNY, SVGAGI (reference sequence). The germline V and J ends were trimmed by 8 bases and 3 bases, with 10 bases remaining between them. This CDR3 comprises 12 residues. The DNA of the CDR3 is TGTGCCAGCGGGAGTTCCGACTATGGCTACACCTTC. Protein sequence: CASGSSDYGYTF.

The chain couples TRBV6-5 to TRBJ2-2; D possibly corresponds to TRBD2 (5 bases). Germline V gene data show CDR1 as MNHEY and CDR2 as SVGAGI. The CDR3 totals 14 residues. V was cut by 2 bases and J by 3 bases, with 7 bases left in between. CDR3 in DNA: TGTGCCAGCAGTTACAACGGGGACACCGGGGAGCTGTTTTTT. Translation gives CASSYNGDTGELFF.

This clone showed up just once. V usage is TRBV11-3 and J usage is TRBJ2-1; TRBD2 is a possible D gene (7 bases). Deletions cut 3 bases from V and 6 bases from J, with 15 bases between. This CDR3 region has 15 residues. CDR1 and CDR2 (germline): SGHNT, YENEEA. The CDR3 here is CASSLTRGAPNEQFF. The CDR3 nucleotides are TGTGCCAGCAGCTTGACACGGGGGGCCCCCAATGAGCAGTTCTTC.

This clone was seen a single time. The rearrangement joins TRBV7-2 to TRBJ1-6; D may be TRBD1 (6 bases). The CDR3 sequence is 17 residues long. Germline CDR1 is SGHTA and CDR2 is FQGNSA. V lost 4 bases to trimming and J lost 4 bases, with 17 bases between them. The CDR3 DNA follows: TGTGCCAGCAGCTCGGGTGGGGGGGCGCGTTATAATTCACCCCTCCACTTT. Amino acids: CASSSGGGARYNSPLHF.

J is TRBJ1-1 and V is TRBV6-5; 9 nucleotides align to TRBD1. Per germline, CDR1 MNHEY and CDR2 SVGAGI. V dropped 3 bases and J dropped 7; count of bases not matched to a gene: 9. The CDR3 is 15 amino acids. The CDR3 sequence is CASSYLRDRDGEAFF. Written as DNA, the CDR3 is TGTGCCAGCAGTTATCTAAGGGACAGGGATGGTGAAGCTTTCTTT.